The clone carrying this T cell receptor beta chain was observed a handful of times. Study processing details: The assay estimated nucleated cells by amplifying reference gene primers. Sequencing was performed with immunoSEQ multiplex PCR; in TCRdb, only in-frame clones are kept and a portion is missing. V, J and clone size derive from that table, while D and trimming were established from the DNA sequence. This table holds 150,000 to 200,000 clones, 65% to 85% found once. The source of the sample is a study of blood T cell repertoires in COVID-19. At the level of the study: Sites across the United States, Italy and Spain contributed samples from acute and convalescent COVID-19.

V was clipped by 5 bases and J by 4 bases; unmatched bases: 10. The germline gives CDR1 SGHAT, CDR2 FQNNGV. This CDR3 spans 15 amino acids. The specimen was peripheral blood. This chain joins TRBV11-2 and TRBJ1-2; 7 positions agree with TRBD1. The receptor's source is a human donor with acute or convalescent COVID-19. The donor label of this sample is uncertain. CDR3 in DNA: TGTGCCAGCAGCCCCTCCCCTGACAGGGTCTATGGCTACACCTTC. This gives the protein CASSPSPDRVYGYTF.